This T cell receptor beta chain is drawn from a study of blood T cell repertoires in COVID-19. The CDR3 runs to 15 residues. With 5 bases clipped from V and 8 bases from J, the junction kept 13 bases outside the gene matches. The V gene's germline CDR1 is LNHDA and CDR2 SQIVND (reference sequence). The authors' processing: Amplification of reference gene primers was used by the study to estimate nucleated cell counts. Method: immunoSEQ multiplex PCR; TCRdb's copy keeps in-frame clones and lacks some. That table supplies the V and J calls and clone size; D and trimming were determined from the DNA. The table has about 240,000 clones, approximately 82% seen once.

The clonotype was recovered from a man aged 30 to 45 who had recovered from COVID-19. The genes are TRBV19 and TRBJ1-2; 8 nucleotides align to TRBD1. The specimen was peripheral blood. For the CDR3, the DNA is TGTGCCAGTAGTCCCCAGGGGGCTGTCGAGGGCGGCTACACCTTC. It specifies CASSPQGAVEGGYTF.